This T cell receptor beta chain appears in the sequencing data of a study of T cell repertoires in cytomegalovirus infection. Study outcomes and limitations: Clonotype analysis showed dominance of the ex vivo response by HLA-C-restricted CMV-specific TCR beta clonotypes.

TCRdb recomputed calls from the reads with MiXCR, one row per CDR3 protein. The table lists approximately 76,000 distinct CDR3 sequences, around 25% of them singletons. The CDR3 is 12 amino acids. CDR1 is SGHVT and CDR2 is SQSDAQ in the germline V gene. V gave up 5 bases and J gave up 6 bases, with 11 bases separating them. This clonotype has a handful of counts. Its antigen is unidentified. This sample comprised CD8+ T cells from cultured PBMCs, obtained from culture after CMV antigen stimulation. This TCR came from a human donor in good health (CMV status not recorded). Some clones in this sample may be carry-over from other donors' samples. The chain is built from TRBV7-4 and TRBJ2-7, with D possibly called TRBD1 or TRBD2 (5 bases each). As DNA, the CDR3 is TGTGCCAGCAGCCTGGGGGTCCTCGAGCAGTACTTC. Its protein is CASSLGVLEQYF.